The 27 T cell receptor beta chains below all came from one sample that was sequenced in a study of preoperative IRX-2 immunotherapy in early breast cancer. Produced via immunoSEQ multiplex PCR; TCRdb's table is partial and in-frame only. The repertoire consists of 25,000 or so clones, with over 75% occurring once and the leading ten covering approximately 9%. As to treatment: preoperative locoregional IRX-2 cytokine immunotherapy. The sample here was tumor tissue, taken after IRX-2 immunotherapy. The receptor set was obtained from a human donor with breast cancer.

The CDR3 spells CASNGQGAVETQYF. The CDR3 bases are TGTGCCAGCAATGGACAGGGGGCTGTGGAGACCCAGTACTTC. This chain connects TRBV6-1 to TRBJ2-5, with 11 bases that match TRBD1. After removal of 7 bases from V and 5 bases from J, the junction contained 6 bases not matched to a gene. The length of the CDR3 is 14 residues. Germline V gene data show CDR1 as MNHNS and CDR2 as SASEGT.

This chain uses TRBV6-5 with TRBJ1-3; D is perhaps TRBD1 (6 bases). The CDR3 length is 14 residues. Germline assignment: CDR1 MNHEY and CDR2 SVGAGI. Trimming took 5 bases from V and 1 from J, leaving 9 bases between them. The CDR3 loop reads CASSLDRSGNTIYF. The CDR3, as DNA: TGTGCCAGCAGTCTTGACAGGTCTGGAAACACCATATATTTT.

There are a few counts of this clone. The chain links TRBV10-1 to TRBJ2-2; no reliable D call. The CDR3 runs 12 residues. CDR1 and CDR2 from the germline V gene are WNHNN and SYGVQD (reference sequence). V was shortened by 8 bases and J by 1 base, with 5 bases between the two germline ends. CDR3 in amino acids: CASQQNTGELFF. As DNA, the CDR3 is TGCGCCAGCCAACAGAACACCGGGGAGCTGTTTTTT.

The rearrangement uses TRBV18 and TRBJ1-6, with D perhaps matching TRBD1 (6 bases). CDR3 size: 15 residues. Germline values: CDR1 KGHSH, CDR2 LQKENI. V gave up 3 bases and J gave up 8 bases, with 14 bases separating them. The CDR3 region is CASSPGKGGYSPLHF. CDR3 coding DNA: TGTGCCAGCTCACCGGGGAAGGGGGGTTATTCACCCCTCCACTTT.

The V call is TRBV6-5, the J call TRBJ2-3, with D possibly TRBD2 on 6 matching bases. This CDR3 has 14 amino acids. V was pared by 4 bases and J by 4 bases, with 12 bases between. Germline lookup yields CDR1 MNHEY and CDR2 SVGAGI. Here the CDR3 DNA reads TGTGCCAGCAGTTTTGGCGGGGCGGCAGATACGCAGTATTTT. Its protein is CASSFGGAADTQYF.

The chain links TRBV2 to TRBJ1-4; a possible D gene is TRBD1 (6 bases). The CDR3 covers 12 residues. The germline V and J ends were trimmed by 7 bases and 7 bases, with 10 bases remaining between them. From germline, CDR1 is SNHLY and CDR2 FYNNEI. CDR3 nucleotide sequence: TGTGCCAGCACCCTAGGGGGTGAAAAACTGTTTTTT. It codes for CASTLGGEKLFF.

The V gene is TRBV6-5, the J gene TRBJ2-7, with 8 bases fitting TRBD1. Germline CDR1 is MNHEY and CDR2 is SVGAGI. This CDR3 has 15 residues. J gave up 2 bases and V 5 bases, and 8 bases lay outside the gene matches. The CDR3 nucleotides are TGTGCCAGCAGTCTCGACAGGGGAGAGCCCTACGAGCAGTACTTC. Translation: CASSLDRGEPYEQYF.

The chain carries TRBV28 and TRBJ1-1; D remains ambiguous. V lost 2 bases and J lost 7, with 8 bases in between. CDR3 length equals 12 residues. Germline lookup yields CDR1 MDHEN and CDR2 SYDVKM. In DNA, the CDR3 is TGTGCCAGCAGTTTAACCCGAAGTGAAGCTTTCTTT. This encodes CASSLTRSEAFF.

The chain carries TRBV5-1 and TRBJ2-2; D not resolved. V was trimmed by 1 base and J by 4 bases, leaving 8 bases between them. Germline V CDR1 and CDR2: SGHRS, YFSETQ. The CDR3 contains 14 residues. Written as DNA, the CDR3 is TGCGCCAGCAGCTTGAAACAAACCACCGGGGAGCTGTTTTTT. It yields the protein CASSLKQTTGELFF. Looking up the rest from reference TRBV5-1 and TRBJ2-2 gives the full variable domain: KAGVTQTPRYLIKTRGQQVTLSCSPISGHRSVSWYQQTPGQGLQFLFEYFSETQRNKGNFPGRFSGRQFSNSRSEMNVSTLELGDSALYLCASSLKQTTGELFFGEGSRLTVL.

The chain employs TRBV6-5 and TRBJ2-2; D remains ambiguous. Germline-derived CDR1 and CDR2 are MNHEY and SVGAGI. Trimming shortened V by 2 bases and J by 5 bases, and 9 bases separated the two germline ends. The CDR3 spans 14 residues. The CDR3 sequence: CASSYPSRTGELFF. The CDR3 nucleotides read TGTGCCAGCAGTTACCCCTCCAGAACCGGGGAGCTGTTTTTT.

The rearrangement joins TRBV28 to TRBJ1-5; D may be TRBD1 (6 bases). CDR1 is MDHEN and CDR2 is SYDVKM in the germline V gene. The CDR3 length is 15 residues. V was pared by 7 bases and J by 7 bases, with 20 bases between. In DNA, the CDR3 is TGTGCCAGCATCTTAAGGAACAGGGATGGACAGCCCCAGCATTTT. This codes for CASILRNRDGQPQHF.

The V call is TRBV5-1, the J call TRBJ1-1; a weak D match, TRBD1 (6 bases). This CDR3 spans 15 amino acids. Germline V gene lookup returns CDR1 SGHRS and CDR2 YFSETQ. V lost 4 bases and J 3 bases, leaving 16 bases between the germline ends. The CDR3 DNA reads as TGCGCCAGCAGCCCGGACTGGGGGCTCGACACTGAAGCTTTCTTT. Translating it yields CASSPDWGLDTEAFF.

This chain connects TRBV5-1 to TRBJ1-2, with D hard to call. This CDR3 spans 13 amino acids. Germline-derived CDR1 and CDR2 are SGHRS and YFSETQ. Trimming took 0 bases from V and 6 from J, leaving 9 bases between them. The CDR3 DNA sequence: TGCGCCAGCAGCTTGGAAGGGATAGATGGCTACACCTTC. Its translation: CASSLEGIDGYTF.

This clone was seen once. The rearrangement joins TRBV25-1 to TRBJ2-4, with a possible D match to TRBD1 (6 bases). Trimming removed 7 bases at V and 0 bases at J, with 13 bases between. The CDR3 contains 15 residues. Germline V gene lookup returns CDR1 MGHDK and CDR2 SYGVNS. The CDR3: CASTGRGLAKNIQYF. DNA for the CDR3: TGTGCCAGCACCGGAAGGGGGTTAGCCAAAAACATTCAGTACTTC.

CDR3 in amino acids: CASKQTGVNQPQHF. In DNA, the CDR3 is TGTGCCAGTAAACAGACAGGCGTCAATCAGCCCCAGCATTTT. V usage is TRBV19 and J usage is TRBJ1-5; the D gene is possibly TRBD1 (6 bases). V was shortened by 7 bases and J by 3 bases, with 13 bases between the two germline ends. Germline-derived CDR1 and CDR2 are LNHDA and SQIVND (reference sequence). This CDR3 contains 14 residues.

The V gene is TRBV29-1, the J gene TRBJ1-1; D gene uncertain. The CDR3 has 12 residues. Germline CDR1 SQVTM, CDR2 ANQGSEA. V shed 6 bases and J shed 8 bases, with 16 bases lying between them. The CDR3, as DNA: TGCAGCGTCGCAGATCGACTCTCCGAAGCTTTCTTT. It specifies CSVADRLSEAFF.

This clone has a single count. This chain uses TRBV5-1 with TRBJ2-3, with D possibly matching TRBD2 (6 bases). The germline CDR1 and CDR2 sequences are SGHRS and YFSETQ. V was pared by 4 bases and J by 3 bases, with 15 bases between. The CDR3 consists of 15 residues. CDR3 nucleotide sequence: TGCGCCAGCAGCGACCGCGGGGCTAGGACAGATACGCAGTATTTT. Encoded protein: CASSDRGARTDTQYF.

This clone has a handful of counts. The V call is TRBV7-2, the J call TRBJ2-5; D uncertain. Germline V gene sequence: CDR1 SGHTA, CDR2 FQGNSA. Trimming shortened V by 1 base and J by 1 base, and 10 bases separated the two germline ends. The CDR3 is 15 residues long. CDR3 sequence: CASSLVKRSQETQYF. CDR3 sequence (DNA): TGTGCCAGCAGCTTAGTGAAGCGTAGCCAAGAGACCCAGTACTTC.

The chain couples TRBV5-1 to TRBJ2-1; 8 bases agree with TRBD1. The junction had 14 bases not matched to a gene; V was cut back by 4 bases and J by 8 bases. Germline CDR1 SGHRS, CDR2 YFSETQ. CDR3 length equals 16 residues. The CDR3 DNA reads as TGCGCCAGCAGCGTGGAGGGGGGACAGGTCAGCGATGAGCAGTTCTTC. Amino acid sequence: CASSVEGGQVSDEQFF.

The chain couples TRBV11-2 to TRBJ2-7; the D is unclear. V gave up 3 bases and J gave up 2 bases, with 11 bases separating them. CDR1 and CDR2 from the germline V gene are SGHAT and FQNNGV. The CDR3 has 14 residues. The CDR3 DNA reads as TGTGCCAGCAGCTTGCCCCAAACGGCCTACGAGCAGTACTTC. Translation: CASSLPQTAYEQYF. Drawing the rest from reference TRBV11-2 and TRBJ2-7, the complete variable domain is EAGVAQSPRYKIIEKRQSVAFWCNPISGHATLYWYQQILGQGPKLLIQFQNNGVVDDSQLPKDRFSAERLKGVDSTLKIQPAKLEDSAVYLCASSLPQTAYEQYFGPGTRLTVT.

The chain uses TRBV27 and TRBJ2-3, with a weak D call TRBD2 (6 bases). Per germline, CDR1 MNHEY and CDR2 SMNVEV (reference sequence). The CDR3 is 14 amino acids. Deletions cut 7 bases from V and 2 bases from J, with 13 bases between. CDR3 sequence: CASKVASATDTQYF. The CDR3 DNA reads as TGTGCCAGCAAGGTGGCTAGCGCCACAGATACGCAGTATTTT.

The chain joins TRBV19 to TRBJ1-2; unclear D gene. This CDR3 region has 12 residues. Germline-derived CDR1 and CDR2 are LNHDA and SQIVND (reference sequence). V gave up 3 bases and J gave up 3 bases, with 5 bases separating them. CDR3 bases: TGTGCCAGTAGTATGAAGGACTATGGCTACACCTTC. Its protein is CASSMKDYGYTF.

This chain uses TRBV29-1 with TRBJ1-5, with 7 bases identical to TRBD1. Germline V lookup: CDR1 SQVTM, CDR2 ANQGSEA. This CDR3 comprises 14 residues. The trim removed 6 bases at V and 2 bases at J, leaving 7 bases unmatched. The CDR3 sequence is CSVLDRLGNQPQHF. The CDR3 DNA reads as TGCAGCGTCCTGGACAGGCTGGGCAATCAGCCCCAGCATTTT. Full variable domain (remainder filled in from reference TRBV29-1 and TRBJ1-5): SAVISQKPSRDICQRGTSLTIQCQVDSQVTMMFWYRQQPGQSLTLIATANQGSEATYESGFVIDKFPISRPNLTFSTLTVSNMSPEDSSIYLCSVLDRLGNQPQHFGDGTRLSIL.

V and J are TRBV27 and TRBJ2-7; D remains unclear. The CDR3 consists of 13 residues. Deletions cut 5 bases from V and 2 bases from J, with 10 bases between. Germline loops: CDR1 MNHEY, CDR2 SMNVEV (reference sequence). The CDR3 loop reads CASSLTHPYEQYF. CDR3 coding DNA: TGTGCCAGCAGTCTCACACACCCCTACGAGCAGTACTTC.

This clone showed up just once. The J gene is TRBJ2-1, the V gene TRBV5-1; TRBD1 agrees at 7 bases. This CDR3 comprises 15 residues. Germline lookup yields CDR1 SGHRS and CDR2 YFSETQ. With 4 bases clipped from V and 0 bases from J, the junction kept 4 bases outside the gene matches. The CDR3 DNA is TGCGCCAGCAGCCCCCGACAGGGCTCCTACAATGAGCAGTTCTTC. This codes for CASSPRQGSYNEQFF.

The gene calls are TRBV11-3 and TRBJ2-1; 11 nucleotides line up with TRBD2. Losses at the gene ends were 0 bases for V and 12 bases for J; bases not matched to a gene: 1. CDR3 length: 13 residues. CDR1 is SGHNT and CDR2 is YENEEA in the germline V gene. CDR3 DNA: TGTGCCAGCAGCTTAGATCTAGCGGGGGGGCAGTTCTTC. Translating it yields CASSLDLAGGQFF.

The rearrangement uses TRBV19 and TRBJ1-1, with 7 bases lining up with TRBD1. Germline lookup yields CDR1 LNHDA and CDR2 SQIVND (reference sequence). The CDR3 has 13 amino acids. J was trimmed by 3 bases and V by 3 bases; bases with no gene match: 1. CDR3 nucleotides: TGTGCCAGTAGTATCGACAGGGACACTGAAGCTTTCTTT. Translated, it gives CASSIDRDTEAFF.